This TCR beta chain was captured by sequencing in a study of CD8+CD57+ T cells in acquired aplastic anemia. Overall study results and limits: Patients did not significantly differ from controls in CD8+ Simpson's diversity. Found in both controls and patients were around 29 CD8+ CDR3 sequences.

A note on this clonotype: The antigen is undetermined.

Trimming removed 0 bases from V and 7 bases from J, with 6 bases in between. CDR1 and CDR2 (germline): ENHRY, SYGVKD. CDR3 length: 12 residues. TCR beta VDJ combinations and CDR3 sequences were profiled from genomic DNA. One entry per CDR3 protein, called by TCRdb with MiXCR from the reads. Altogether around 180,000 distinct CDR3 sequences are present, about 60% being singletons, with the ten largest covering roughly 42%. The chain has TRBV10-3 and TRBJ1-1, with D uncertain. This TCR came from a human donor in good health. Sequencing was done on a sample of sorted CD4+, CD8+, or CD8+CD57+ T cells (not recorded which) from PBMCs. The CDR3 DNA reads TGTGCCATCAGTGAGTCGGGGTTTGAAGCTTTCTTT. Encoded protein: CAISESGFEAFF.